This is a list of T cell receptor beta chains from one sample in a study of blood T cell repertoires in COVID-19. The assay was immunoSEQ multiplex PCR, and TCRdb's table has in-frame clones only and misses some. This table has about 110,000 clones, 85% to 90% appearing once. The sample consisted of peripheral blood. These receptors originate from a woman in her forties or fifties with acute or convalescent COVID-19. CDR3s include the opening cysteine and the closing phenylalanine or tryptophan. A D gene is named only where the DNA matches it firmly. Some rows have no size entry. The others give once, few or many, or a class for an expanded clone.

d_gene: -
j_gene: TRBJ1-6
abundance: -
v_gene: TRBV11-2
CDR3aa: CASSLAQENSPLHF
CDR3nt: TGTGCCAGCAGCTTAGCCCAGGAAAATTCACCCCTCCACTTT

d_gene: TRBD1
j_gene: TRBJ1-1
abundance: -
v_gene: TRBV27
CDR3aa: CASSLDRTTEAFF
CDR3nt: TGTGCCAGCAGCCTGGACAGGACCACTGAAGCTTTCTTT

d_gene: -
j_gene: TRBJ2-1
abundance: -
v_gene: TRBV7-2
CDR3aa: CASSLDGSGYNEQFF
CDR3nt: TGTGCCAGCAGCTTAGACGGGTCCGGTTACAATGAGCAGTTCTTC

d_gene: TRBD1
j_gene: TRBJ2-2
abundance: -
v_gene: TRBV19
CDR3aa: CASSILGTANTGELFF
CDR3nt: TGTGCCAGTAGTATTCTAGGGACAGCGAACACCGGGGAGCTGTTTTTT

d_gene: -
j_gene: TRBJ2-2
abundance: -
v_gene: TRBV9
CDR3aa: CASSVTEPGELFF
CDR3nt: TGTGCCAGCAGCGTTACAGAGCCCGGGGAGCTGTTTTTT

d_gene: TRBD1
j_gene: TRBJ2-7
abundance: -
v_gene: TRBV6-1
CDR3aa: CASSESGTGGYEQYF
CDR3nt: TGTGCCAGCAGTGAATCCGGGACAGGGGGCTACGAGCAGTACTTC

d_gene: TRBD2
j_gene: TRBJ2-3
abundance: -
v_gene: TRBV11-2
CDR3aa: CASSSRPAGGSTDTQYF
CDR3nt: TGTGCCAGCAGCTCCCGGCCGGCGGGAGGGAGCACAGATACGCAGTATTTT

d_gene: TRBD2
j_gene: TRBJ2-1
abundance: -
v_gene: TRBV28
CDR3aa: CASSSRGLAGGGEQFF
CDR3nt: TGTGCCAGCAGTTCTCGTGGACTAGCGGGAGGGGGTGAGCAGTTCTTC

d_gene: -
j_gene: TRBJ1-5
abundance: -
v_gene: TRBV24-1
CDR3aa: CATSDFAGGSSTQHF
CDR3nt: TGTGCCACCAGTGATTTCGCAGGAGGCTCCAGTACCCAGCATTTT

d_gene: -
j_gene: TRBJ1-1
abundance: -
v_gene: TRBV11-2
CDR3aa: CASSRLWTAPEAFF
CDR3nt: TGTGCCAGCAGCCGGCTATGGACAGCCCCTGAAGCTTTCTTT

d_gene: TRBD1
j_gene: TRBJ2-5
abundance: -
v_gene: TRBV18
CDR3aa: CASSPGQGETQYF
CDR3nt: TGTGCCAGCTCACCGGGACAGGGGGAGACCCAGTACTTC

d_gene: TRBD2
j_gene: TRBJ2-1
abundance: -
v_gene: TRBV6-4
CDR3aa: CASSDGTRNYNEQFF
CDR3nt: TGTGCCAGCAGTGATGGGACTAGGAACTACAATGAGCAGTTCTTC

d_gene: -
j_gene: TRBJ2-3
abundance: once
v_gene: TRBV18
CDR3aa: CASSPGLGGQADTQYF
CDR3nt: TGTGCCAGCTCACCTGGTTTGGGCGGGCAGGCAGATACGCAGTATTTT

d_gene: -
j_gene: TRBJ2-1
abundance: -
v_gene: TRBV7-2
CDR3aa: CASSLSAVGAVIAFF
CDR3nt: TGTGCCAGCAGCTTATCTGCGGTTGGAGCCGTTATCGCTTTCTTC

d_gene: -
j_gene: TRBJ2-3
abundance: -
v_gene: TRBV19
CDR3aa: CASSVTGRDTQYF
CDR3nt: TGTGCCAGTAGTGTGACAGGTCGAGATACGCAGTATTTT

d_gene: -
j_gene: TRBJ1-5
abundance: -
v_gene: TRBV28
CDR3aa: CASSFSGGRNQPQHF
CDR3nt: TGTGCCAGCAGTTTTTCAGGAGGGCGTAATCAGCCCCAGCATTTT

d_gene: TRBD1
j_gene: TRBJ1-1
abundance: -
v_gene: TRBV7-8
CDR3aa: CASSLVGRGSTEAFF
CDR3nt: TGTGCCAGCAGCTTAGTGGGCAGGGGGTCCACTGAAGCTTTCTTT